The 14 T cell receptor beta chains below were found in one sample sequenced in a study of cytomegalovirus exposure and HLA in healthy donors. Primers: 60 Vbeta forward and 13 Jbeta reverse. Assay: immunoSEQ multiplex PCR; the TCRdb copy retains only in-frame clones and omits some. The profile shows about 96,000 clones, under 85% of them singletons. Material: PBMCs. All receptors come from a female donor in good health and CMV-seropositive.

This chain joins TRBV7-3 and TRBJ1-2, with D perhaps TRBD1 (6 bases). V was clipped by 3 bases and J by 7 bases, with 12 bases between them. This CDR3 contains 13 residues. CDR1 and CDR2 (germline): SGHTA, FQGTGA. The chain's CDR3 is CASSFGGRSGYTF. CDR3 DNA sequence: TGTGCCAGCAGCTTCGGGGGGCGATCTGGCTACACCTTC.

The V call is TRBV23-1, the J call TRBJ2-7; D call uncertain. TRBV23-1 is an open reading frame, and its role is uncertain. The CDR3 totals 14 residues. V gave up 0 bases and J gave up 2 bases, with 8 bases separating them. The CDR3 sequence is CASSQSRSPYEQYF. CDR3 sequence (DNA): TGCGCCAGCAGTCAATCCCGGAGTCCCTACGAGCAGTACTTC.

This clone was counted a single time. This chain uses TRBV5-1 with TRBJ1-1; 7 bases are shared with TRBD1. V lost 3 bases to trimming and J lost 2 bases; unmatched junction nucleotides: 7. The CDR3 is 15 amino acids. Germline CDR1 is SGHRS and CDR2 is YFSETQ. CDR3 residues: CASSSPGQLNTEAFF. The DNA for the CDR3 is TGCGCCAGCAGCTCGCCGGGACAGCTAAACACTGAAGCTTTCTTT.

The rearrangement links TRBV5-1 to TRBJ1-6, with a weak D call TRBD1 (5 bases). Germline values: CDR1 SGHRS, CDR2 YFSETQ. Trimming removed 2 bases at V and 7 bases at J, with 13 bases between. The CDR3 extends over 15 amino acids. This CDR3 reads CASSFGGGGNSPLHF. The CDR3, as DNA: TGCGCCAGCAGCTTCGGCGGGGGAGGGAATTCACCCCTCCACTTT. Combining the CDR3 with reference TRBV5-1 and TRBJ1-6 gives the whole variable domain KAGVTQTPRYLIKTRGQQVTLSCSPISGHRSVSWYQQTPGQGLQFLFEYFSETQRNKGNFPGRFSGRQFSNSRSEMNVSTLELGDSALYLCASSFGGGGNSPLHFGNGTRLTVT.

The CDR3 sequence: CASSVSGGAETQYF. DNA for the CDR3: TGTGCCAGTAGTGTAAGCGGGGGGGCAGAGACCCAGTACTTC. V gene TRBV19 combines with J gene TRBJ2-5, with TRBD2 matching 10 bases. Germline-derived CDR1 and CDR2 are LNHDA and SQIVND (reference sequence). V gave up 5 bases and J gave up 4 bases; unmatched junction bases: 4. The CDR3 runs to 14 residues.

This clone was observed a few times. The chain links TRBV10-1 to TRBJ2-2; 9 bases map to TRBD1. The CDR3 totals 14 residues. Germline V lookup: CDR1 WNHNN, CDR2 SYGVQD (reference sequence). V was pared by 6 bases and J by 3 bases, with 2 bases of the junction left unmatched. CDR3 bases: TGCGCCAGCAGGAGGGACAGGGACACCGGGGAGCTGTTTTTT. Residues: CASRRDRDTGELFF.

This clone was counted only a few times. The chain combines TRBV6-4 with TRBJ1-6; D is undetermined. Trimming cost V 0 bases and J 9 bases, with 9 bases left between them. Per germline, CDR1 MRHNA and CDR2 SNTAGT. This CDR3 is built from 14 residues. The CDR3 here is CASSDSGNTSPLHF. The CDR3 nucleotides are TGTGCCAGCAGTGACTCGGGCAATACTTCACCCCTCCACTTT.

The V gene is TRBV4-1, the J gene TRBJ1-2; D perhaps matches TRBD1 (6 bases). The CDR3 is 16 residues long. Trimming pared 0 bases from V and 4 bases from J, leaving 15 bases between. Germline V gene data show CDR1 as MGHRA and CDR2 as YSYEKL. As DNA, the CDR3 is TGCGCCAGCAGCCAAGATCCCTTGACAGGCTCCTATGGCTACACCTTC. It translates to CASSQDPLTGSYGYTF.

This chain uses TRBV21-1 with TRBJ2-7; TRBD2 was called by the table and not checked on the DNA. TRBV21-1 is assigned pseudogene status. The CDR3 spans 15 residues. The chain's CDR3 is CASSKDGAGDCEQYF. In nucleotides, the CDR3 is TGTGCCAGCAGCAAAGATGGAGCGGGAGACTGCGAGCAGTACTTC.

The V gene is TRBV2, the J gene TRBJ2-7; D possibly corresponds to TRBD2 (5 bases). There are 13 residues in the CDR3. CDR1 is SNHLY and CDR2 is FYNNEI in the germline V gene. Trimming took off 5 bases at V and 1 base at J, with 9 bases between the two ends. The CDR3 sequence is CASSLTISYEQYF. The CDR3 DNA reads TGTGCCAGCAGTTTGACTATTTCCTACGAGCAGTACTTC.

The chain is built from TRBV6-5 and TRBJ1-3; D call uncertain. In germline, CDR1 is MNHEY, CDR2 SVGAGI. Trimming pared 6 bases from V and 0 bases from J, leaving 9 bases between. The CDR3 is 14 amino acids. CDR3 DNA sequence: TGTGCCAGCAGCCGGTTGCGCTCTGGAAACACCATATATTTT. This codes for CASSRLRSGNTIYF.

The CDR3, as DNA: TGTGCCAGTAGGGACAATTGGAAAGAGACCCAGTACTTC. Residues: CASRDNWKETQYF. The rearrangement joins TRBV19 to TRBJ2-5; TRBD1 is a possible D gene (5 bases). CDR1 LNHDA and CDR2 SQIVND come from the germline V gene (reference sequence). V dropped 6 bases and J dropped 3 bases, with 11 bases sitting between them. CDR3 length: 13 amino acids.

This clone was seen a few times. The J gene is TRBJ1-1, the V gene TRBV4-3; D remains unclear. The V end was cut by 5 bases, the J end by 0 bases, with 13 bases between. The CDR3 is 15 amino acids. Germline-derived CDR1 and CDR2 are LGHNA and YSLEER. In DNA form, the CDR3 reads TGCGCCAGCAGCTTCTCGACAAGCATGAACACTGAAGCTTTCTTT. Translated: CASSFSTSMNTEAFF.

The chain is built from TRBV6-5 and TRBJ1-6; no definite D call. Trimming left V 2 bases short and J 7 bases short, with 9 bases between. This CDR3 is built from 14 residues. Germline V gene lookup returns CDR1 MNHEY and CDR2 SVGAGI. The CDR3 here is CASSYGRLNSPLHF. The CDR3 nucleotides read TGTGCCAGCAGTTACGGCAGATTGAATTCACCCCTCCACTTT.